This paragraph covers one T cell receptor beta chain sequence. Its antigen is as yet unknown. After removal of 1 base from V and 5 bases from J, the junction contained 7 bases not matched to a gene. The CDR3 has 16 residues. Germline V lookup: CDR1 MGHRA, CDR2 YSYEKL. This sample stems from a study of lymphopenia after photon versus proton radiotherapy. Study-wide findings and caveats: Proton therapy kept repertoires fairly stable, unlike photons, which gained effector/memory cells. Post-nadir TCR diversity decline inversely tracked overall survival among those who died. Oligoclonal CD8+ Temra expansion after nadir drove photon patients' diversity drop.

Measured with immunoSEQ multiplex PCR; TCRdb has only the in-frame clones, and not every one. Among some 170,000 clones listed, approximately 86% were seen once. The V gene is TRBV4-1, the J gene TRBJ1-3, with TRBD1 matching over 8 bases. Sequencing was performed on peripheral blood, taken from a patient treated with photon-based radiotherapy. The TCR was taken from a man aged 50 to 59 with gastric cancer. The CDR3: CASSQARTGRRNTIYF. CDR3 sequence (DNA): TGCGCCAGCAGCCAAGCTAGGACAGGGAGGAGAAACACCATATATTTT.